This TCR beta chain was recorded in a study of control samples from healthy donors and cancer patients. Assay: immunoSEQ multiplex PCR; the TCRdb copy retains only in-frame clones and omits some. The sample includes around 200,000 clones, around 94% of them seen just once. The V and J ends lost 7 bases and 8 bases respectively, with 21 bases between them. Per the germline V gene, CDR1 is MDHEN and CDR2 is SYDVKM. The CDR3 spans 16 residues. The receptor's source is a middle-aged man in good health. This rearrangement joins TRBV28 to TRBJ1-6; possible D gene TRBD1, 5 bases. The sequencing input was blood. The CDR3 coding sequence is TGTGCCAGCACGAATGGGGGGGGAAGGTTGGATTCACCCCTCCACTTT. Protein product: CASTNGGGRLDSPLHF. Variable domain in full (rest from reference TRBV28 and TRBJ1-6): DVKVTQSSRYLVKRTGEKVFLECVQDMDHENMFWYRQDPGLGLRLIYFSYDVKMKEKGDIPEGYSVSREKKERFSLILESASTNQTSMYLCASTNGGGRLDSPLHFGNGTRLTVT.